This TCR beta chain is drawn from a study of T cells in Graves' hyperthyroidism and ophthalmopathy. The study's findings and limits: Blood also carried most thyroid clonotypes expanded above 0.001.

V was trimmed by 3 bases and J by 3 bases, leaving 12 bases between them. Germline loops: CDR1 DFQATT, CDR2 SNEGSKA (reference sequence). The CDR3 sequence is 13 residues long. Template material for amplifying TCR beta CDR3 regions consisted of RNA transcripts. TCR CDR3 regions were first amplified by RT-PCR with HTBI primers. TCRdb recomputed calls from the multiplex PCR reads with MiXCR, one row per CDR3 protein. The sample includes about 540,000 distinct CDR3 sequences, about half of them seen just once. Of note for this clonotype: Antigen specificity is unknown.

Diagnosis of hyperthyroidism was new in patients aged 18 to 65, and its duration was under 2 months. The diagnostic basis comprised clinical symptoms, serum thyroxine and TRAb, thyroid ultrasound and orbital computed tomography. Sample: peripheral blood or thyroid tissue (not recorded which). The V and J genes are TRBV20-1 and TRBJ2-7; the D gene is possibly TRBD2 (5 bases). The clonotype originates from a woman in her late teens or twenties with Graves' hyperthyroidism. The CDR3 region is CSASQDLSYEQYF. CDR3 sequence (DNA): TGCAGTGCTAGCCAGGACTTGAGCTACGAGCAGTACTTC.